This T cell receptor beta chain is from a study of T-cell memory formation after mild COVID-19. The wider study: TCR clusters were largely donor specific.

This clonotype was seen at least ten times. What it recognizes is unknown. Germline values: CDR1 SGHTA, CDR2 FQGNSA. This CDR3 spans 15 amino acids. The V end lost 2 bases, the J end lost 7 bases, and 14 bases lay between the germline ends. Using constant-segment primers, 5'RACE produced TCR alpha and TCR beta cDNA libraries carrying sample barcodes and UMIs. In TCRdb, the 5' RACE reads were re-called with MiXCR into one record per CDR3 protein. Altogether over 120,000 distinct CDR3 sequences are present, around 21% being singletons, with the ten largest covering about 2%. Study-level points and caveats: Clones that contracted clustered mainly in CM and EM if CD4+ and in EMRA if CD8+. Clones shrinking from day 15 to 85 showed even CD4/CD8 mixes; later expanders tilted CD4+.

The receptor comes from an adult woman who had mild COVID-19 (a few samples of this study predate the infection). Cell type and time point are not known. The chain recombines TRBV7-2 with TRBJ2-2; D not resolved. Sequencing was performed on PBMCs or a T cell subset sorted from them (not recorded which). This CDR3 is CASSLPPSHGGELFF. Here the CDR3 DNA reads TGTGCCAGCAGCTTACCCCCATCCCACGGCGGGGAGCTGTTTTTT.